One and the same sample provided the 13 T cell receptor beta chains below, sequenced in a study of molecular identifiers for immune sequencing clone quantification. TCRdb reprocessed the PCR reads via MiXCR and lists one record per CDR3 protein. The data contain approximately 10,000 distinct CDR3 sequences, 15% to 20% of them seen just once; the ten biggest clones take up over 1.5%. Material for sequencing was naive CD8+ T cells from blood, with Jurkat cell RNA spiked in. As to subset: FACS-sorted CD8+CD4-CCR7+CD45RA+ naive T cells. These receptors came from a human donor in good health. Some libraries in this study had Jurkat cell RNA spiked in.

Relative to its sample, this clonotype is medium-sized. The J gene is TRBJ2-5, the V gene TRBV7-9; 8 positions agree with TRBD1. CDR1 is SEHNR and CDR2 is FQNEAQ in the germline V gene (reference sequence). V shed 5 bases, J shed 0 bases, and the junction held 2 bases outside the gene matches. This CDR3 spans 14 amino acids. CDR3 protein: CASSADRDQETQYF. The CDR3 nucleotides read TGTGCCAGCAGCGCGGACAGGGACCAAGAGACCCAGTACTTC.

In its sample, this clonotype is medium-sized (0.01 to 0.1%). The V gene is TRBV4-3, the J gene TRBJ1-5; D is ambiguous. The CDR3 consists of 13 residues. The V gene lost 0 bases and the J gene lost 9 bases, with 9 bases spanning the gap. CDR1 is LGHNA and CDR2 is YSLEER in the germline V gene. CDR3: CASSQDRTAPQHF. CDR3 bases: TGCGCCAGCAGCCAAGATCGGACTGCGCCCCAGCATTTT.

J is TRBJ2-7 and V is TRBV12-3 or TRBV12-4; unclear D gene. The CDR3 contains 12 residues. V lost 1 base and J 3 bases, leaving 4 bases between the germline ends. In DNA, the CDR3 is TGTGCCAGCAGTTTAGACAGCTACGAGCAGTACTTC. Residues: CASSLDSYEQYF.

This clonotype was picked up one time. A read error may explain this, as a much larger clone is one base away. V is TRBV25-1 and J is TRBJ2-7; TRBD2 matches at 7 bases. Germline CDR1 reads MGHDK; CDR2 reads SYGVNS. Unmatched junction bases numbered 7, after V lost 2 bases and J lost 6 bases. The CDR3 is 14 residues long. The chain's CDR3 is CASSEGGGAFEQYF. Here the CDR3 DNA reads TGTGCCAGCAGTGAAGGGGGGGGAGCCTTCGAGCAGTACTTC.

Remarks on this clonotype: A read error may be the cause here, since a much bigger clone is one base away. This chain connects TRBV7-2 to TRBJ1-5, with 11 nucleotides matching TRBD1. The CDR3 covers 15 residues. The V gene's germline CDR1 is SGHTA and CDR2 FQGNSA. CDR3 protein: CASNLGTGGNQPQHF. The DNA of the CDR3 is TGTGCCAGCAACTTAGGGACAGGGGGTAATCAGCCCCAGCATTTT.

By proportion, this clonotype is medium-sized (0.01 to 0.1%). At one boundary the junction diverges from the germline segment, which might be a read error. CDR3 residues: CSVEETWTGGASGNTIYF. The CDR3 DNA is TGCAGCGTCGAAGAAACTTGGACAGGGGGGGCCTCTGGAAACACCATATATTTT. This chain links TRBV29-1 with TRBJ1-3, with 10 nucleotides matching TRBD1. The CDR3 is 18 amino acids. Germline lookup yields CDR1 SQVTM and CDR2 ANQGSEA.

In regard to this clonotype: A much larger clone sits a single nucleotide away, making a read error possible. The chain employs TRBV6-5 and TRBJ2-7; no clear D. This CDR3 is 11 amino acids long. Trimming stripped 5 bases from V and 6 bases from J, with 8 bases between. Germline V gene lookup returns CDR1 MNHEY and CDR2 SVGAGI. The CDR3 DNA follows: TGTGCCAGCAGTCACGGGTCCGAGCAGTACTTC. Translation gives CASSHGSEQYF.

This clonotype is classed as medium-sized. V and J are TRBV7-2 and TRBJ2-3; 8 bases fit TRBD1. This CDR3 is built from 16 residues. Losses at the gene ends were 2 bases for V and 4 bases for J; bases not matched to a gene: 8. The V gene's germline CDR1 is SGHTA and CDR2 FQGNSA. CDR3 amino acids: CASSLIAGGFADTQYF. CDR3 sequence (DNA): TGTGCCAGCAGCTTAATCGCAGGGGGCTTCGCAGATACGCAGTATTTT.

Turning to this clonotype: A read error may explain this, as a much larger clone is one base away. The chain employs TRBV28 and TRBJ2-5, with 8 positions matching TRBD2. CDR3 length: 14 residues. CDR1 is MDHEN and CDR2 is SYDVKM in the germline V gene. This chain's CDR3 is CVSRTIAGQETQYF. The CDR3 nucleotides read TGTGTCAGCAGAACTATAGCGGGACAAGAGACCCAGTACTTC.

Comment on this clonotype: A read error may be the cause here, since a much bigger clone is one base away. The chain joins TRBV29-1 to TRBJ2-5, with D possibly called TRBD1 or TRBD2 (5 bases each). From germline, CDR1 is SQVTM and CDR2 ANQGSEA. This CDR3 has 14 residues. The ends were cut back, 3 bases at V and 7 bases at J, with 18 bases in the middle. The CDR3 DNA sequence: TGCAGCGTTGAGGACAAGGACCCTGCGGGGACCCAGTACTTC. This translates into CSVEDKDPAGTQYF.

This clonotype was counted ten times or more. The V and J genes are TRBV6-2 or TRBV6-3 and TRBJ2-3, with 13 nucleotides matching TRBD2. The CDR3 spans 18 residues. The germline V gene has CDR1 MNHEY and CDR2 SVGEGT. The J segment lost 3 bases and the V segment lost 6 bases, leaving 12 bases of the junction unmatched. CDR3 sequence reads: CASRGVGTSGTQTDTQYF. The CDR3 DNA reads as TGTGCCAGCAGAGGAGTTGGGACTAGCGGGACCCAAACAGATACGCAGTATTTT.

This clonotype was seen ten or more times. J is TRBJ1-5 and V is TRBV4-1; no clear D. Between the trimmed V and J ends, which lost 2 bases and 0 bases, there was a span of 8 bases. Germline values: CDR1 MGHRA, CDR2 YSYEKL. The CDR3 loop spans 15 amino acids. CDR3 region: CASSQLESSNQPQHF. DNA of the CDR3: TGCGCCAGCAGCCAATTAGAATCTAGCAATCAGCCCCAGCATTTT.

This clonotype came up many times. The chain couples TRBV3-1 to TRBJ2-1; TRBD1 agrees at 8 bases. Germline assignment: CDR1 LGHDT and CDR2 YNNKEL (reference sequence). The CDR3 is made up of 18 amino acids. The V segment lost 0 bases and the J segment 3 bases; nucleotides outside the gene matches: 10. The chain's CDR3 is CASSQDILDRASYNEQFF. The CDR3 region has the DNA TGTGCCAGCAGCCAAGATATCCTGGACAGGGCGAGCTACAATGAGCAGTTCTTC.